The next 5 T cell receptor beta chains were all read from a single sample in a study of liver allograft versus peripheral blood T cells. Overall study context: Liver transplant recipients had T cell receptor repertoires compared between transplanted liver and peripheral blood.

In TCRdb, the reads were re-called with MiXCR into one record per CDR3 protein. The sample lists 8,500 to 9,500 distinct CDR3 sequences, roughly 22% seen once, with 5.4% in the top ten. These receptors came from a human patient who had a liver transplant. Some T cells could come from the graft donor.

This chain uses TRBV19 with TRBJ1-2; TRBD1 agrees at 7 bases. The CDR3 has 13 amino acids. The trim removed 5 bases at V and 4 bases at J, leaving 4 bases unmatched. CDR1 and CDR2 from the germline V gene are LNHDA and SQIVND (reference sequence). The CDR3: CASSPDRIYGYTF. The CDR3 DNA follows: TGTGCCAGTAGTCCGGACAGGATCTATGGCTACACCTTC.

For this clonotype: A much more abundant neighbour one base away suggests this may be a read error. The chain has TRBV10-3 and TRBJ2-7; perhaps TRBD1 as D (7 bases). Germline V gene sequence: CDR1 ENHRY, CDR2 SYGVKD. CDR3 size: 13 residues. This CDR3 is CVIASAQGGEQYF. DNA for the CDR3: TGTGTCATCGCCTCTGCGCAGGGGGGCGAGCAGTACTTC.

The rearrangement links TRBV12-3 or TRBV12-4 to TRBJ2-2; possible D gene TRBD2, 7 bases. V shed 0 bases and J shed 6 bases, with 20 bases lying between them. The CDR3 is 18 residues long. This CDR3 is CASSLARGGGRSPGELFF. CDR3 DNA sequence: TGTGCCAGCAGTTTAGCGCGGGGAGGGGGTCGGAGTCCCGGGGAGCTGTTTTTT.

This clonotype is medium-sized in the sample. The chain carries TRBV15 and TRBJ2-6, with D perhaps TRBD2 (5 bases). The length of the CDR3 is 17 residues. V was cut by 5 bases and J by 0 bases, with 14 bases left in between. The germline V gene encodes CDR1 LNHNV and CDR2 YYDKDF (reference sequence). The CDR3 DNA reads TGTGCCACCAGCGGCGGGCTAGGGCGCTCTGGGGCCAACGTCCTGACTTTC. Protein: CATSGGLGRSGANVLTF.

The chain links TRBV19 to TRBJ2-7; D not certain. The V and J ends lost 3 bases and 4 bases respectively, with 13 bases between them. The CDR3 runs 14 residues. CDR1 is LNHDA, CDR2 SQIVND, per germline (reference sequence). The CDR3 loop reads CASSISADTYEQYF. In DNA, the CDR3 is TGTGCCAGTAGTATTTCGGCAGATACTTACGAGCAGTACTTC.